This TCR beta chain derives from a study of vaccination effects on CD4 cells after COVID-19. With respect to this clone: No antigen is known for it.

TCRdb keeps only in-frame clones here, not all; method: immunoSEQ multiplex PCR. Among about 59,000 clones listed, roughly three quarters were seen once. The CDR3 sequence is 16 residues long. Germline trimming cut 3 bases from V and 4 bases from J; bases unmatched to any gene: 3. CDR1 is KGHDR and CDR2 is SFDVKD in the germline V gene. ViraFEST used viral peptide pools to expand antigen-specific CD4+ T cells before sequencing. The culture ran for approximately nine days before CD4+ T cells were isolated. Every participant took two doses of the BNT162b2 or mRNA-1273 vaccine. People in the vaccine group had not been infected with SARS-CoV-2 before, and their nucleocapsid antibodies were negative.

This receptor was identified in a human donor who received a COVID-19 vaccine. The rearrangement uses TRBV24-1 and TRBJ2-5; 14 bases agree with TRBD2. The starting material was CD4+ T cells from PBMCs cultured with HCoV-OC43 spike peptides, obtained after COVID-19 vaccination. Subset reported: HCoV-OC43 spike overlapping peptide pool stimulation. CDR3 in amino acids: CATSDPTSGGGETQYF. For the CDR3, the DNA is TGTGCCACCAGTGATCCGACTAGCGGGGGGGGAGAGACCCAGTACTTC.